This T cell receptor (beta chain) was identified in a study of blood T cells in healthy people across ages. Overall study context: With template switching, about one barcoded beta molecule was captured per two T cells. Regarding the study as a whole: A greater number of naive CD4+ cells and higher diversity distinguished long-lived donors from aged donors.

Germline CDR1 reads SEHNR; CDR2 reads FQNEAQ (reference sequence). The CDR3 sequence is 13 residues long. Using a J-beta primer mix together with a sample-barcoded 5' primer, a second PCR was run for about 6 to 11 cycles. TCRdb redid the calling of the 5' RACE reads with MiXCR, one entry per CDR3 protein. Among roughly 730,000 distinct CDR3 sequences listed, 56% were seen once. Of note for this clonotype: Its antigen is not known.

The clonotype was recovered from a man between 40 and 49 years old in good health. Sequencing was carried out using blood. This chain joins TRBV7-9 and TRBJ2-7; no definite D call. The end of the DNA fits TRBJ2-5 better, so the J call may be wrong. The CDR3 region is CASSLESGVTQYF. Written as DNA, the CDR3 is TGTGCCAGCAGCTTAGAATCAGGAGTGACCCAGTACTTC.